This T cell receptor beta chain is drawn from a study of vaccination effects on CD4 cells after COVID-19. This clone was seen a few times. Antigen unknown. Some clones are missing from TCRdb's copy, which holds only in-frame ones; the method was immunoSEQ multiplex PCR. The data contain some 40,000 clones, around 72% of them singletons. Sequencing followed a ViraFEST assay step that expanded antigen-specific CD4+ T cells with viral peptide pools. At the end of less than 12 days of culture, CD4+ T cells were isolated. It was between March and December 2020 that the person had a SARS-CoV-2 infection confirmed by PCR. Researchers swapped half the medium for IL-2 medium on both days 3 and 7. Here the sequenced sample was CD4+ T cells from PBMCs cultured with HCoV-NL63 spike peptides, taken before COVID-19 vaccination. The receptor comes from a human donor who had a prior SARS-CoV-2 infection.

Here the CDR3 reads CASSYSGLRDTYNEQFF. CDR3 in DNA: TGTGCCAGCAGTTACTCGGGCCTGCGGGACACCTACAATGAGCAGTTCTTC. The J gene is TRBJ2-1, the V gene TRBV6-2 or TRBV6-3, with D possibly called TRBD1 or TRBD2 (6 bases each). V was clipped by 0 bases and J by 2 bases, with 14 bases between them. Germline CDR1 MNHEY, CDR2 SVGEGT. The CDR3 runs to 17 residues.